This T cell receptor beta chain was identified in a study of blood T cell repertoires in COVID-19. Study information: Samples of COVID-19 (acute and convalescent) were obtained from the United States, Italy and Spain. PBMCs, B-cell-depleted T cells, or T cells provided the cDNA or gDNA that made up the material.

Original processing notes: Amplification with reference gene primers provided the estimates of nucleated cell counts. Sequenced by immunoSEQ multiplex PCR; TCRdb stores in-frame clones only, minus some. That table gives V, J and clone size, and the DNA gave D and trimming. This table holds fewer than 250,000 clones, 70% to 90% found once. V shed 5 bases and J shed 0 bases, with 14 bases lying between them. Germline values: CDR1 GTSNPN, CDR2 SVGIG (reference sequence). CDR3 length: 16 amino acids. V gene TRBV30 combines with J gene TRBJ2-6; the D gene is possibly TRBD1 (6 bases). This TCR derives from a woman in her sixties or seventies with active or convalescent COVID-19. The sample consisted of peripheral blood. CDR3 sequence: CAWDPGQNSGANVLTF. CDR3 coding DNA: TGTGCCTGGGATCCGGGACAAAACTCTGGGGCCAACGTCCTGACTTTC.